The present entry profiles one T cell receptor beta chain with its context. The antigen remains undetermined. CDR1 is SGHVS, CDR2 FNYEAQ, per germline. The CDR3 loop spans 13 amino acids. Trimming removed 5 bases at V and 5 bases at J, with 13 bases between. TCRdb keeps only in-frame clones here, not all; method: immunoSEQ multiplex PCR. The sample consists of 200,000 to 250,000 clones, 70% of them appearing once. This record comes from a study of cytotoxic CD8 clonotypes in ibrutinib-treated CLL. Study in general: Median treatment time before response sampling was approximately 11 months, range 6 to 36.

The study's findings and limits: Baseline levels were approached again at progression, after clonality had risen at ibrutinib response. Sampling times (in sustained-remission versus progressing patients) were not the same. Contraction or stability on treatment characterized the public clonotypes, which were uncommon.

The sample in question was PBMCs, obtained after 24 months of ibrutinib treatment. The clonotype was recovered from a human donor with chronic lymphocytic leukemia. This chain uses TRBV7-6 with TRBJ2-7; the D gene is possibly TRBD2 (5 bases). The CDR3 sequence: CASSPGSPNEQYF. Here the CDR3 DNA reads TGTGCCAGCAGCCCGGGAAGTCCTAACGAGCAGTACTTC.